The 7 T cell receptor beta chains below come from one sample, sequenced in a study of radiotherapy plus CTLA-4 blockade in lung cancer. Here immunoSEQ multiplex PCR was the method, and the copy in TCRdb shows in-frame clones only, minus some. The sample has roughly 97,000 clones, approximately 75% seen once. The sample consisted of peripheral blood, taken from a patient treated with radiotherapy plus ipilimumab. These receptors all come from a human donor with non-small cell lung cancer who had a partial response to radiotherapy plus ipilimumab. Some clones in this sample may be carry-over from other donors' samples.

The rearrangement uses TRBV6-1 and TRBJ2-5; D possibly corresponds to TRBD1 (6 bases). CDR3 length: 14 residues. V lost 5 bases and J 1 base, leaving 11 bases between the germline ends. Looked up from germline, CDR1 is MNHNS and CDR2 is SASEGT. The CDR3 DNA reads TGTGCCAGCAGTCCCGGGACAAGCCAAGAGACCCAGTACTTC. Its protein is CASSPGTSQETQYF.

The chain joins TRBV6-1 to TRBJ2-3; 11 bases align to TRBD2. Germline V gene lookup returns CDR1 MNHNS and CDR2 SASEGT. V dropped 10 bases and J dropped 2; count of bases not matched to a gene: 5. This CDR3 comprises 14 residues. The CDR3 here is CATTTSGNTDTQYF. The CDR3 region has the DNA TGTGCCACCACGACTAGCGGGAACACAGATACGCAGTATTTT.

In this sample, this clone turned up a few times. The chain is built from TRBV9 and TRBJ2-2; D unresolved. This CDR3 has 12 residues. V dropped 6 bases and J dropped 1 base, with 4 bases sitting between them. Germline CDR1 SGDLS, CDR2 YYNGEE. CDR3 sequence (DNA): TGTGCCAGCAACAGGAACACCGGGGAGCTGTTTTTT. It specifies CASNRNTGELFF. Supplemented by reference TRBV9 and TRBJ2-2, the full variable domain reads DSGVTQTPKHLITATGQRVTLRCSPRSGDLSVYWYQQSLDQGLQFLIQYYNGEERAKGNILERFSAQQFPDLHSELNLSSLELGDSALYFCASNRNTGELFFGEGSRLTVL.

The chain employs TRBV5-5 and TRBJ2-2, with 9 positions matching TRBD1. Germline trimming cut 4 bases from V and 7 bases from J; bases unmatched to any gene: 8. The CDR3 runs to 15 residues. Per germline, CDR1 SGHKS and CDR2 YYEKEE (reference sequence). Here the CDR3 reads CASSQARQGDGELFF. DNA for the CDR3: TGTGCCAGCAGCCAAGCCCGACAGGGGGACGGGGAGCTGTTTTTT.

The chain employs TRBV11-2 and TRBJ1-1; a possible D gene is TRBD1 (5 bases). V gave up 4 bases and J gave up 2 bases, with 11 bases separating them. The CDR3 extends over 14 amino acids. CDR1 is SGHAT, CDR2 FQNNGV, per germline. The CDR3 bases are TGTGCCAGCAGCTCGGACATACTAAACACTGAAGCTTTCTTT. Protein product: CASSSDILNTEAFF.

The rearrangement links TRBV28 to TRBJ1-3, with TRBD1 as a possible D gene (5 bases). Germline CDR1 is MDHEN and CDR2 is SYDVKM. V was pared by 5 bases and J by 0 bases, with 11 bases between. This CDR3 is 15 amino acids long. This CDR3 reads CASSGGGVSGNTIYF. Written as DNA, the CDR3 is TGTGCCAGCAGTGGCGGGGGAGTCTCTGGAAACACCATATATTTT.

In this sample, this clone turned up once. The chain couples TRBV18 to TRBJ2-1; 12 bases map to TRBD2. In germline, CDR1 is KGHSH, CDR2 LQKENI. V lost 3 bases and J lost 7; bases outside the gene matches: 19. There are 20 residues in the CDR3. The CDR3 is CASSPGQLNIRLAGVNEQFF. As DNA, the CDR3 is TGTGCCAGCTCACCGGGACAGCTTAACATCAGACTAGCGGGAGTGAATGAGCAGTTCTTC.